These 32 T cell receptor beta chains came from one sample sequenced in a study of T cells expressing NK-cell markers (TCRdb year 2020). Library construction relied on 5' RACE. Sequencing used an Illumina HiSeq 2000. TCRdb reprocessed the reads, so every CDR3 protein sequence counts as one entry and DNA is not shown. The sample's table covers some 440,000 distinct CDR3 sequences. Clones ranked in the top ten supply roughly 1.4% of the sample. Sequenced input: blood T cells: a sorted CD56 or NKG2C T cell subset, CD4+ or CD8+ T cells, or bulk PBMC T cells (not recorded which). The source is a woman in her forties or fifties in good health. Donor details come from another sample of the same person, matched by shared clones.

The genes are TRBV5-1 and TRBJ2-2. CDR3 length: 13 residues. Germline V gives CDR1 SGHRS, CDR2 YFSETQ. The CDR3 sequence is CASSVGNTGELFF.

The chain's CDR3 is CASSDSGLGGFTNTGELFF. The chain couples TRBV10-1 to TRBJ2-2; TCRdb picks TRBD2, but there is no DNA to check that call. The CDR3 is 19 residues long. CDR1 and CDR2 from the germline V gene are WNHNN and SYGVQD (reference sequence).

The V gene is TRBV24-1, the J gene TRBJ2-3; checking the TCRdb D call of TRBD2 is not possible without DNA. The V gene's germline CDR1 is KGHDR and CDR2 SFDVKD. This CDR3 is 16 amino acids long. The CDR3 loop is CATSDRAGDGTDTQYF.

This rearrangement joins TRBV7-8 to TRBJ2-3; with no DNA, the TCRdb D assignment of TRBD2 cannot be verified. Germline loops: CDR1 SGHVS, CDR2 FQNEAQ. There are 17 residues in the CDR3. CDR3 sequence: CASSPEILAGSTDTQYF.

This chain joins TRBV6-5 and TRBJ2-1; the TCRdb D gene call, TRBD2, has no DNA to confirm it. CDR1 is MNHEY and CDR2 is SVGAGI in the germline V gene. The CDR3 is 18 amino acids. The chain's CDR3 is CASSYWDLAGDSYNEQFF.

The genes are TRBV18 and TRBJ1-1; TCRdb proposes TRBD1, but this gene call is untestable without DNA. This CDR3 region has 14 residues. Germline V gene lookup returns CDR1 KGHSH and CDR2 LQKENI. The CDR3 reads CASSLQEQNTEAFF.

The chain carries TRBV6-1 and TRBJ2-1; TCRdb designates TRBD1, a call that cannot be tested without DNA. The CDR3 contains 13 residues. From germline, CDR1 is MNHNS and CDR2 SASEGT. The CDR3 reads CASSVRMGGKQFF.

This rearrangement joins TRBV5-1 to TRBJ1-1. Per germline, CDR1 SGHRS and CDR2 YFSETQ. The length of the CDR3 is 12 residues. The CDR3 spells CASSLTDTEAFF.

The V gene is TRBV25-1, the J gene TRBJ2-3; TCRdb outputs TRBD1, but without DNA this stays unchecked. Germline lookup yields CDR1 MGHDK and CDR2 SYGVNS. The CDR3 contains 14 residues. CDR3 loop: CASRRTGGADTQYF. The whole variable domain, remainder taken from reference TRBV25-1 and TRBJ2-3, is EADIYQTPRYLVIGTGKKITLECSQTMGHDKMYWYQQDPGMELHLIHYSYGVNSTEKGDLSSESTVSRIRTEHFPLTLESARPSHTSQYLCASRRTGGADTQYFGPGTRLTVL.

The chain joins TRBV4-1 to TRBJ1-5; TCRdb picks TRBD1, but there is no DNA to check that call. CDR3 length equals 14 residues. Germline CDR1 is MGHRA and CDR2 is YSYEKL. This CDR3 reads CASSPKGVNQPQHF.

The gene calls are TRBV7-7 and TRBJ2-2. The CDR3 spans 15 residues. In germline, CDR1 is SSHAT, CDR2 FNYEAQ (reference sequence). This CDR3 reads CASSHYPKGTGELFF.

CDR3 residues: CASSQTLTAYEQYF. The chain combines TRBV7-8 with TRBJ2-7. There are 14 residues in the CDR3. CDR1 SGHVS and CDR2 FQNEAQ come from the germline V gene. The complete variable domain, with remaining parts taken from reference TRBV7-8 and TRBJ2-7, reads GAGVSQSPRYKVAKRGQDVALRCDPISGHVSLFWYQQALGQGPEFLTYFQNEAQLDKSGLPSDRFFAERPEGSVSTLKIQRTQQEDSAVYLCASSQTLTAYEQYFGPGTRLTVT.

The rearrangement links TRBV20-1 to TRBJ1-5; TCRdb's D gene call, TRBD1, goes unchecked for lack of DNA. Germline V gene lookup returns CDR1 DFQATT and CDR2 SNEGSKA (reference sequence). This CDR3 region has 13 residues. The CDR3 loop reads CSATRGATGPQHF.

The chain employs TRBV29-1 and TRBJ1-4; no DNA is available, so the TRBD1 call from TCRdb remains unchecked. This CDR3 is built from 15 residues. Germline assignment: CDR1 SQVTM and CDR2 ANQGSEA. Here the CDR3 reads CSVDEGDRTNEKLFF.

The genes are TRBV24-1 and TRBJ2-1; TCRdb outputs TRBD2, but without DNA this stays unchecked. Germline lookup yields CDR1 KGHDR and CDR2 SFDVKD. The CDR3 sequence is 18 residues long. The CDR3 protein is CATSDRSWASGRYNEQFF.

The rearrangement links TRBV7-8 to TRBJ2-3; TCRdb's D call, TRBD1, is unchecked because there is no DNA. The length of the CDR3 is 16 residues. The V gene's germline CDR1 is SGHVS and CDR2 FQNEAQ. This CDR3 is CASSSYRGTSTDTQYF.

The J gene is TRBJ1-2, the V gene TRBV10-2; TCRdb outputs TRBD1, but without DNA this stays unchecked. CDR3 length equals 13 residues. Per germline, CDR1 WSHSY and CDR2 SAAADI. CDR3 residues: CASSEQDSSGYTF.

This rearrangement joins TRBV12-3 or TRBV12-4 to TRBJ1-3; TCRdb designates TRBD1, a call that cannot be tested without DNA. The CDR3 runs to 15 residues. This chain's CDR3 is CASRVRGTSGNTIYF.

The chain employs TRBV6-6 and TRBJ2-1; without DNA, the TCRdb call of TRBD2 cannot be checked. This CDR3 region has 16 residues. Germline loops: CDR1 MNHNY, CDR2 SVGAGI (reference sequence). The chain's CDR3 is CASSSQTSGFYNEQFF.

The CDR3 here is CASSRSVITDTQYF. This chain connects TRBV2 to TRBJ2-3. This CDR3 spans 14 amino acids. The germline V gene has CDR1 SNHLY and CDR2 FYNNEI.

This chain links TRBV27 with TRBJ2-3; the TCRdb call, TRBD2, lacks DNA for checking. Germline V gene sequence: CDR1 MNHEY, CDR2 SMNVEV (reference sequence). This CDR3 contains 16 residues. CDR3 in amino acids: CASSQTSGASTDTQYF.

This chain uses TRBV15 with TRBJ2-1; without DNA, the TCRdb call of TRBD1 cannot be checked. Germline V gene data show CDR1 as LNHNV and CDR2 as YYDKDF (reference sequence). The CDR3 covers 16 residues. The chain's CDR3 is CATSRGDGLSYNEQFF.

The CDR3 region is CASTSGSYEQYF. V usage is TRBV5-5 and J usage is TRBJ2-7; TCRdb returns TRBD2, unconfirmable since there is no DNA. The germline V gene has CDR1 SGHKS and CDR2 YYEKEE (reference sequence). The CDR3 is made up of 12 amino acids.

The chain employs TRBV24-1 and TRBJ2-2; TCRdb designates TRBD1, a call that cannot be tested without DNA. This CDR3 is 14 amino acids long. Germline values: CDR1 KGHDR, CDR2 SFDVKD. The CDR3 sequence: CATSQTGPTGELFF.

The V and J genes are TRBV5-4 and TRBJ2-5; TCRdb returns TRBD2, unconfirmable since there is no DNA. In germline, CDR1 is SGHNT, CDR2 YYREEE (reference sequence). The CDR3 consists of 13 residues. CDR3 region: CASSFSLQETQYF.

This sequence joins TRBV5-1 and TRBJ2-1; TCRdb returns TRBD2, unconfirmable since there is no DNA. CDR1 is SGHRS, CDR2 YFSETQ, per germline. The CDR3 length is 19 residues. The CDR3 region is CASSPRPPGSLAVYNEQFF.

V is TRBV7-8 and J is TRBJ1-1. The CDR3 totals 17 residues. Germline V lookup: CDR1 SGHVS, CDR2 FQNEAQ. CDR3 residues: CASSLARGRVFNAEAFF.

The rearrangement joins TRBV3-1 to TRBJ2-7. This CDR3 region has 11 residues. The germline V gene encodes CDR1 LGHDT and CDR2 YNNKEL (reference sequence). The CDR3 protein is CASRRGGEQYF.

V and J are TRBV7-9 and TRBJ2-5; the D gene TCRdb calls, TRBD2, cannot be checked with no DNA. Per the germline V gene, CDR1 is SEHNR and CDR2 is FQNEAQ (reference sequence). This CDR3 region has 18 residues. The CDR3 sequence: CASSPPQGAGLAGGSQYF.

The gene calls are TRBV7-8 and TRBJ2-2. Germline CDR1 reads SGHVS; CDR2 reads FQNEAQ. The CDR3 is 14 amino acids. CDR3: CASSLMGTPGELFF.

CDR3 region: CASSLNDRLNEQFF. V gene TRBV7-2 combines with J gene TRBJ2-1. CDR1 and CDR2 (germline): SGHTA, FQGNSA. The length of the CDR3 is 14 residues.

The chain combines TRBV20-1 with TRBJ2-5; TCRdb indicates TRBD2, and absent DNA this call remains unverified. This CDR3 has 14 residues. Germline CDR1 DFQATT, CDR2 SNEGSKA (reference sequence). The CDR3 reads CSASSLAVQETQYF.